This T cell receptor (beta chain) was documented in a study of blood T cell repertoires in COVID-19. Contact with a PCR-confirmed or clinician-diagnosed COVID-19 case occurred within 2 weeks of entry. Original handling: Estimates of nucleated cell counts were drawn from the amplification of reference gene primers. Clones were read by immunoSEQ multiplex PCR, and TCRdb kept only the in-frame ones, dropping some. V and J calls and clone size come straight from that table; D and trimming were deduced from the DNA. The table has around 340,000 clones, about 88% seen once; the top ten hold just over 1%. Trimming removed 4 bases at V and 5 bases at J, with 14 bases between. This CDR3 contains 14 residues. Germline CDR1 SGHRS, CDR2 YFSETQ.

The sequence was obtained from a woman aged 25 to 45 who had been exposed to COVID-19. Sample: PBMCs or T cells enriched from blood (not recorded which). The chain is built from TRBV5-1 and TRBJ2-3; TRBD2 might be the D (6 bases). The chain's CDR3 is CASSIWRAGDTQYF. In DNA, the CDR3 is TGCGCCAGCAGCATTTGGAGGGCCGGAGATACGCAGTATTTT.